This TCR beta chain was documented in a study of beta chain features in type 1 diabetes. For the study at large: In all, around 99 million sorted cells from all samples were analyzed.

Expressed TCRB transcripts were sequenced because the isolated RNA had all been reverse transcribed beforehand. Sequencing was performed with immunoSEQ multiplex PCR; in TCRdb, only in-frame clones are kept and a portion is missing. The sample comprises 600,000 to 700,000 clones, under 15% of which are singletons, and roughly 0.11% rests with the top ten. Sorted populations all exceeded 98% purity. Overall study findings and caveats: Type 1 diabetes patients showed fewer insertions and more deletions at VDJ junctions. TCRB CDR3 length was moderately but significantly reduced in all four CD4+ subsets of Type 1 diabetes patients. Among patients, naive, central memory and Treg TCRB repertoires appeared more similar than among healthy donors.

This clone occurred a few times. As yet, its antigen is unknown. Specimen: naive CD4+ T cells from blood. This sequence originates from a man aged 25 to 45 with type 1 diabetes.

CDR3 nucleotide sequence: TGTGCCAGCAAGGGACAGACCTACAATGAGCAGTTCTTC. Encoded protein: CASKGQTYNEQFF. The chain uses TRBV2 and TRBJ2-1; 7 positions agree with TRBD1. Germline CDR1 and CDR2: SNHLY and FYNNEI. The CDR3 is 13 amino acids. With 7 bases clipped from V and 2 bases from J, the junction kept 2 bases outside the gene matches.